This T cell receptor (beta chain) was obtained from a study of shared clonotypes between healthy human individuals. Regarding the study as a whole: The researchers took only blood, and tissue repertoires probably look different. Of the naive CD4 clonotypes, about 5% were shared across a handful of donors. Non-shared clonotypes were found to have lower generation probabilities than the clonotypes that were shared by all four of the sorted-subset donors.

This table comes from immunoSEQ multiplex PCR, and its TCRdb copy is limited to in-frame clones, with some not included. In the table there are about 1.1 million clones, around 82% of which are singletons. CDR1 is SGDLS and CDR2 is YYNGEE in the germline V gene. The CDR3 runs to 15 residues. With 4 bases clipped from V and 3 bases from J, the junction kept 5 bases outside the gene matches. With regard to this clone: Its antigen is still unknown.

The source is a man between 18 and 35 years old in good health. Some clones in this sample may be carry-over from other donors' samples. This rearrangement joins TRBV9 to TRBJ2-1, with 9 bases matching TRBD2. Material for sequencing was memory CD4+ T cells from PBMCs. Subset: CD45RA-negative fraction. The CDR3 DNA is TGTGCCAGCAGCACTAGACTAGCGGACTACAATGAGCAGTTCTTC. This translates into CASSTRLADYNEQFF.